These 13 T cell receptor beta chains came from one sample sequenced in a study of lymphopenia after photon versus proton radiotherapy. Profiling relied on immunoSEQ multiplex PCR, and the TCRdb table lists in-frame clones only, not all of them. The sample includes 70,000 to 95,000 clones, more than 70% of them seen just once. Sequencing used peripheral blood, obtained from a patient treated with proton-based radiotherapy. These receptors were obtained from a man in his sixties with pancreatic cancer.

This rearrangement joins TRBV28 to TRBJ2-7, with 10 bases aligning to TRBD1. Per the germline V gene, CDR1 is MDHEN and CDR2 is SYDVKM. J was trimmed by 5 bases and V by 5 bases; bases with no gene match: 9. This CDR3 is built from 15 residues. The DNA of the CDR3 is TGTGCCAGCAGTACCCCCGGGACAGGGGCCCACGAGCAGTACTTC. Its protein product is CASSTPGTGAHEQYF.

CDR3 protein: CASSLGAGREETQYF. The DNA for the CDR3 is TGTGCCAGCAGTCTGGGGGCAGGGCGCGAGGAGACCCAGTACTTC. The chain combines TRBV27 with TRBJ2-5; possible D gene TRBD1, 6 bases. CDR1 is MNHEY and CDR2 is SMNVEV in the germline V gene (reference sequence). The CDR3 is 15 residues long. The V end was cut by 5 bases, the J end by 5 bases, with 18 bases between.

The chain carries TRBV5-1 and TRBJ1-4; 7 nucleotides align to TRBD1. The germline V gene has CDR1 SGHRS and CDR2 YFSETQ. The CDR3 runs 14 residues. V shed 4 bases and J 3 bases; nucleotides not matched to a gene: 3. CDR3 residues: CASSLGTANEKLFF. In nucleotides, the CDR3 is TGCGCCAGCAGCCTCGGGACAGCTAATGAAAAACTGTTTTTT.

This rearrangement joins TRBV5-6 to TRBJ2-7; weak D call: TRBD2 (6 bases). The germline V gene has CDR1 SGHDT and CDR2 YYEEEE. Trimming took off 2 bases at V and 0 bases at J, with 6 bases between the two ends. This CDR3 is built from 13 residues. The CDR3 here is CASSLLASYEQYF. The DNA for the CDR3 is TGTGCCAGCAGCTTACTAGCCTCCTACGAGCAGTACTTC.

This clone showed up just a few times. The chain has TRBV6-5 and TRBJ1-2; D is perhaps TRBD1 (5 bases). V lost 6 bases, J lost 7 bases, and 12 bases lay in between. This CDR3 contains 12 residues. Germline CDR1 reads MNHEY; CDR2 reads SVGAGI. CDR3 in amino acids: CASRRGRAGYTF. As DNA, the CDR3 is TGTGCCAGCAGGAGGGGCCGGGCTGGCTACACCTTC.

The chain is built from TRBV11-2 and TRBJ1-4; weak D call: TRBD1 (5 bases). Germline loops: CDR1 SGHAT, CDR2 FQNNGV. V was cut by 2 bases and J by 8 bases, with 18 bases left in between. The CDR3 totals 16 residues. The DNA of the CDR3 is TGTGCCAGCAGCTTAACACACCTAGGGGTACGGGAAAAACTGTTTTTT. It encodes CASSLTHLGVREKLFF.

The CDR3 sequence is CASSLNPDNSPLHF. CDR3 DNA: TGTGCCAGCAGCTTAAATCCAGATAATTCACCCCTCCACTTT. The rearrangement uses TRBV7-6 and TRBJ1-6; no clear D. V shed 2 bases and J shed 5 bases, with 7 bases lying between them. Per the germline V gene, CDR1 is SGHVS and CDR2 is FNYEAQ. The CDR3 contains 14 residues. The entire variable domain, with the rest obtained from reference TRBV7-6 and TRBJ1-6, is as follows: GAGVSQSPRYKVTKRGQDVALRCDPISGHVSLYWYRQALGQGPEFLTYFNYEAQQDKSGLPNDRFSAERPEGSISTLTIQRTEQRDSAMYRCASSLNPDNSPLHFGNGTRLTVT.

The chain carries TRBV5-1 and TRBJ2-2, with 7 bases lining up with TRBD1. V gave up 5 bases and J gave up 1 base; unmatched junction bases: 8. This CDR3 is 16 amino acids long. Looked up from germline, CDR1 is SGHRS and CDR2 is YFSETQ. The CDR3 sequence: CASRRDRDLNTGELFF. The CDR3 DNA reads as TGCGCCAGCAGAAGAGACAGGGATCTGAACACCGGGGAGCTGTTTTTT.

This chain links TRBV29-1 with TRBJ2-1; a weak D match, TRBD2 (5 bases). The ends were cut back, 6 bases at V and 1 base at J, with 13 bases in the middle. Germline V gene sequence: CDR1 SQVTM, CDR2 ANQGSEA. This CDR3 spans 14 amino acids. The CDR3 reads CSVAREGSYNEQFF. DNA of the CDR3: TGCAGCGTCGCCAGAGAGGGATCCTACAATGAGCAGTTCTTC.

The CDR3 coding sequence is TGCAGTGCCAAGAGCGGGCACGAGCAGTACTTC. It is translated as CSAKSGHEQYF. The V and J genes are TRBV20-1 and TRBJ2-5; maybe TRBD2 (6 bases). The DNA end favors TRBJ2-7, so the J call may be wrong. The germline CDR1 and CDR2 sequences are DFQATT and SNEGSKA (reference sequence). The CDR3 has 11 amino acids.

The J gene is TRBJ2-2, the V gene TRBV6-6; D may correspond to TRBD1 or TRBD2 (6 bases each). Trimming took off 8 bases at V and 2 bases at J, with 12 bases between the two ends. The length of the CDR3 is 14 residues. Germline values: CDR1 MNHNY, CDR2 SVGAGI (reference sequence). CDR3 DNA: TGTGCCAGCCACGTCGGGGGCAACACCGGGGAGCTGTTTTTT. This sequence encodes CASHVGGNTGELFF.

This chain uses TRBV9 with TRBJ2-1; D gene unclear. The germline gives CDR1 SGDLS, CDR2 YYNGEE. The CDR3 totals 12 residues. Trimming shortened V by 4 bases and J by 9 bases, and 11 bases separated the two germline ends. The CDR3 sequence is CASSRLVGEQFF. CDR3 DNA: TGTGCCAGCAGCCGATTAGTGGGTGAGCAGTTCTTC.

This clone was seen only a few times. The chain links TRBV29-1 to TRBJ2-7; 9 bases line up with TRBD1. Trimming removed 5 bases from V and 3 bases from J; junction bases left unmatched: 8. Per the germline V gene, CDR1 is SQVTM and CDR2 is ANQGSEA. This CDR3 contains 14 residues. CDR3 in amino acids: CSVSPGQGIYEQYF. CDR3 nucleotides: TGCAGCGTTTCCCCGGGACAGGGCATCTACGAGCAGTACTTC.